This is a list of T cell receptor beta chains from one sample in a study of blood T cell repertoires in COVID-19. Libraries were prepared by immunoSEQ multiplex PCR; TCRdb keeps only in-frame clonotypes and omits some of them. The sample has 250,000 or so clones; approximately 84% are singletons. Specimen: peripheral blood. The receptors stem from a man between 50 and 59 years old with acute or convalescent COVID-19. CDR3s include the opening cysteine and the closing phenylalanine or tryptophan. The D gene is left open where the match is weak. Some rows have no size entry. The others give once, few or many, or a class for an expanded clone.

clone_size d_call j_call v_call cdr3_nt cdr3_aa
. TRBD1 TRBJ2-3 TRBV6-1 TGTGCCAGCAGTGAATCCCGGACAGGGAGGACCTACACAGATACGCAGTATTTT CASSESRTGRTYTDTQYF
. . TRBJ2-1 TRBV11-2 TGTGCCAGCAGCTTTGCTTTCCCTAGCGAAAGGGTGAACAATGAGCAGTTCTTC CASSFAFPSERVNNEQFF
. TRBD1 TRBJ2-4 TRBV25-1 TGTGCCAGCAGTGAGGGAAATACAGGGGGCCGGGGTAAGGACATTCAGTACTTC CASSEGNTGGRGKDIQYF
few TRBD2 TRBJ2-5 TRBV11-3 TGTGCCAGCAGCCCCCGGACTAGCGGCCAAGAGACCCAGTACTTC CASSPRTSGQETQYF
. TRBD1 TRBJ2-7 TRBV27 TGTGCCAGCAGCCCAGGGACAGTAACCTACGAGCAGTACTTC CASSPGTVTYEQYF
. . TRBJ1-6 TRBV5-8 TGTGCCAGCAGCATCAGGGCAGAGGCCCTCCACTTT CASSIRAEALHF
. . TRBJ2-7 TRBV21-1 TGTGCCAGCAGCTCCAACAGGACCTCCTCCTACGAGCAGTACTTC CASSSNRTSSYEQYF
. TRBD2 TRBJ2-3 TRBV7-2 TGTGCCAGCAGCTTCGGGGGGGCCGACACAGATACGCAGTATTTT CASSFGGADTDTQYF
. . TRBJ1-1 TRBV3-1/TRBV3-2 TGTGCCAGCGGGAGGGGAAAGAACACTGAAGCTTTCTTT CASGRGKNTEAFF
many TRBD2 TRBJ2-2 TRBV11-3 TGTGCCAGCAGCTTAGATCCGACTAGCCAGAACACCGGGGAGCTGTTTTTT CASSLDPTSQNTGELFF
. TRBD1 TRBJ1-4 TRBV19 TGTGCCATAGGGGGCGCGCCCCATAATGAAAAACTGTTTTTT CAIGGAPHNEKLFF
. . TRBJ1-1 TRBV10-3 TGTGCCATCAGCGGGGTGGTGGGCACTGAAGCTTTCTTT CAISGVVGTEAFF
. . TRBJ2-7 TRBV29-1 TGCAGCTGTTTCGGGCGGGATTCCTACGAGCAGTACTTC CSCFGRDSYEQYF
. . TRBJ1-6 TRBV9 TGTGCCAGCAGCGTAGATGAGCCACCCCTCCACTTT CASSVDEPPLHF
. TRBD1 TRBJ1-4 TRBV28 TGTGCCAGCAGTGGTCCGGGACAGCCACCACCCAATGAAAAACTGTTTTTT CASSGPGQPPPNEKLFF
. . TRBJ2-4 TRBV11-3 TGTGCCAGCGGGTCGGCGGGAAACATTCAGTACTTC CASGSAGNIQYF
. TRBD1 TRBJ1-1 TRBV7-9 TGTGCCAGCAGCCCGACGAGACAGGGGGCGGTCACTGAAGCTTTCTTT CASSPTRQGAVTEAFF
once . TRBJ2-7 TRBV9 TGTGCCAGCAGCGTAGGATGGTACAACGAGCAGTACTTC CASSVGWYNEQYF
. . TRBJ1-4 TRBV5-1 TGCGCCAGCAGCTTAGGCAACGTCAACCTGAGGGAAAAACTGTTTTTT CASSLGNVNLREKLFF
. TRBD1 TRBJ1-2 TRBV19 TGTGCCAGTAGTATTGAGACAGGGGTGTGGGGCTACACCTTC CASSIETGVWGYTF
few TRBD2 TRBJ2-7 TRBV3-1/TRBV3-2 TGTGCCAGCAGCCAAAACTTAGCGGGCGGCGGGGATGAGCAGTACTTC CASSQNLAGGGDEQYF
once TRBD2 TRBJ2-7 TRBV7-8 TGTGCCAGCAGCTTAGGGACTAGCAGAGAGCAGTACTTC CASSLGTSREQYF
. TRBD2 TRBJ2-1 TRBV28 TGTGCCAGCAGTTTGTTACTAGCGGGAGGGCCCTATGAGCAGTTCTTC CASSLLLAGGPYEQFF
. TRBD1 TRBJ1-6 TRBV25-1 TGTGCCAGCAGTGCAGGACAGGGGTGGGATTCACCCCTCCACTTT CASSAGQGWDSPLHF
. TRBD1 TRBJ1-6 TRBV5-6 TGTGCCAGCAGCTTGTGGACAGGGGTTTTTTCACCCCTCCACTTT CASSLWTGVFSPLHF
. TRBD2 TRBJ2-7 TRBV13 TGTGCCAGCAGCATCAGACTAGCGGGAGGGTACGAGCAGTACTTC CASSIRLAGGYEQYF
. . TRBJ2-7 TRBV29-1 TGCAGCGTTGAAGGAAGAGGAGGGGGCGACGAGCAGTACTTC CSVEGRGGGDEQYF
. . TRBJ1-1 TRBV3-1/TRBV3-2 TGTGCCAGCAGCCAAGATCCGGGAGGGCAAGGCACTGAAGCTTTCTTT CASSQDPGGQGTEAFF
. TRBD1 TRBJ1-6 TRBV6-6 TGTGCCATCAGGGGGAGTTATAATTCACCCCTCCACTTT CAIRGSYNSPLHF
once . TRBJ2-1 TRBV5-1 TGCGCCAGCAGCCCCACGAGGTATGAGCAGTTCTTC CASSPTRYEQFF
. . TRBJ2-2 TRBV6-5 TGTGCCAGCAGAGCCGCAGGCACCGGGGAGCTGTTTTTT CASRAAGTGELFF
. . TRBJ1-3 TRBV3-1/TRBV3-2 TGTGCCAGCATCGATTCTTCCGGGCCTCAAGGGGAATCCTCTGGAAACACCATATATTTT CASIDSSGPQGESSGNTIYF
. . TRBJ1-1 TRBV25-1 TGTGCCAGCAGTGCGATGGGGGCAGCTTTCTTT CASSAMGAAFF
. . TRBJ1-2 TRBV7-9 TGTGCCAGCAGCTTTCCAGGGGCCAACTATGGCTACACCTTC CASSFPGANYGYTF
. . TRBJ1-1 TRBV28 TGTGCCAGCAGTAACTGGGGCAGCTTGAACACTGAAGCTTTCTTT CASSNWGSLNTEAFF
. TRBD1 TRBJ2-7 TRBV9 TGTGCCAGCAGCCCCTGGGACAGGGAGCACTACGAGCAGTACTTC CASSPWDREHYEQYF
. TRBD1 TRBJ2-7 TRBV18 TGTGCCAGCTCACCGGGGACAGTTCTTGAGCAGTACTTC CASSPGTVLEQYF
. TRBD1 TRBJ1-6 TRBV5-1 TGCGCCAGCAGCCTAGGACAGGGGGATTCACCCCTCCACTTT CASSLGQGDSPLHF
. TRBD1 TRBJ1-6 TRBV30 TGTGCCTCGGACAGGCGGGGTTCACCCCTCCACTTT CASDRRGSPLHF
. . TRBJ2-5 TRBV15 TGTGCCACCAGCAGGTCCGCGTACAGGGCTGAGACCCAGTACTTC CATSRSAYRAETQYF
. . TRBJ2-5 TRBV7-2 TGTGCCAGCAGCTTAGCCCTCGAGACCCAGTACTTC CASSLALETQYF
. . TRBJ1-2 TRBV27 TGTGCCGCCGGGAGGGTTGCTAACTATGGCTACACCTTC CAAGRVANYGYTF
. . TRBJ2-2 TRBV2 TGTGCCAGCAGGGATACAGGGCCCGGGGAGCTGTTTTTT CASRDTGPGELFF
. TRBD1 TRBJ2-3 TRBV19 TGTGCCAGTAGTCCTCGGACGAGGGGGCCAGGTACGCAGTATTTT CASSPRTRGPGTQYF
. TRBD1 TRBJ2-5 TRBV25-1 TGTGCCAGCAGCAGACCGGGACAGGGCCGGTGGGAGACCCAGTACTTC CASSRPGQGRWETQYF
. . TRBJ1-5 TRBV28 TGTGCCAGCAGTACACCACACGGGGGGCAGCCCCAGCATTTT CASSTPHGGQPQHF
. TRBD1 TRBJ1-2 TRBV27 TGTGCCAGCAGACTTATGCCGGGACAGGGGGCAGGCTACACCTTC CASRLMPGQGAGYTF
. TRBD2 TRBJ2-3 TRBV24-1 TGTGCCACCAGTGATGGGGGTTTAGCGGGTTACACAGATACGCAGTATTTT CATSDGGLAGYTDTQYF
. . TRBJ1-4 TRBV5-5 TGTGCCAGCAGCGTCTACGACGGTAGCGTTAAGGAAAAACTGTTTTTT CASSVYDGSVKEKLFF